This T cell receptor (beta chain) appears in the sequencing data of a study of beta chain features in type 1 diabetes. At the level of the study: All samples yielded 85 million to 130 million examined sorted cells.

cDNA synthesis used the whole RNA isolate, giving expressed TCRB sequences. Data came from immunoSEQ multiplex PCR; TCRdb stores just in-frame clones and leaves some out. This table holds under 400,000 clones, 20% found once. The germline gives CDR1 SGHRS, CDR2 YFSETQ. V lost 0 bases to trimming and J lost 6 bases; unmatched junction nucleotides: 4. This CDR3 contains 14 residues. This clone has just a few counts. The target antigen is unknown. General study results and limits: Compared with healthy donors, patients appeared to share more similar naive, central memory and regulatory TCRB repertoires. For type 1 diabetes patients, VDJ junctions showed fewer insertions and more deletions. All four CD4+ subsets of Type 1 diabetes patients contained TCRB CDR3s that were moderately but significantly shorter.

The sequence was obtained from a woman younger than 35 in good health. The rearrangement uses TRBV5-1 and TRBJ1-1; 8 bases map to TRBD1. Sequenced input: naive CD4+ T cells from blood. Written as DNA, the CDR3 is TGCGCCAGCAGCTTGGTTGGGACAGGAGCTGAAGCTTTCTTT. The encoded protein is CASSLVGTGAEAFF.